These T cell receptor beta chains were read from a single sample in a study of blood T cell repertoires in COVID-19. Repertoires were generated with immunoSEQ multiplex PCR, while TCRdb's copy carries only in-frame clones and drops some. The sample carries tens of thousands of clones, around 77% recorded once. Sample: peripheral blood. The receptors were gathered from an elderly man with active or convalescent COVID-19. Each CDR3 is given with its conserved first and last residue. A D gene is named only where the DNA matches it firmly. The size field is filled for only some rows; it gives once, few, many or a size class.

clone size: .; D gene: .; J gene: TRBJ2-3; V gene: TRBV9; CDR3 DNA: TGTGCCAGCAGCGTCAGGGGGGCCGCCCCAGATACGCAGTATTTT; CDR3 protein: CASSVRGAAPDTQYF
clone size: .; D gene: TRBD2; J gene: TRBJ2-1; V gene: TRBV9; CDR3 DNA: TGTGCCAGCAGCGTGGGAATATCAGCGGGAGGTGGTTCCTACAATGAGCAGTTCTTC; CDR3 protein: CASSVGISAGGGSYNEQFF
clone size: .; D gene: .; J gene: TRBJ1-1; V gene: TRBV29-1; CDR3 DNA: TGCAGCGTTCTCAGGGCAGCGAACACTGAAGCTTTCTTT; CDR3 protein: CSVLRAANTEAFF
clone size: .; D gene: .; J gene: TRBJ2-3; V gene: TRBV14; CDR3 DNA: TGTGCCAGCAGCAATACAGGTTACATAACAGATACGCAGTATTTT; CDR3 protein: CASSNTGYITDTQYF
clone size: .; D gene: .; J gene: TRBJ2-7; V gene: TRBV6-5; CDR3 DNA: TGTGCCACCCAACCGGGACAAAGAACCTACGAGCAGTACTTC; CDR3 protein: CATQPGQRTYEQYF
clone size: .; D gene: TRBD2; J gene: TRBJ2-5; V gene: TRBV15; CDR3 DNA: TGTGCCACCAGCCACCGTGGTAGCGGGGGGCGGCAAGAGACCCAGTACTTC; CDR3 protein: CATSHRGSGGRQETQYF
clone size: .; D gene: .; J gene: TRBJ2-3; V gene: TRBV6-6; CDR3 DNA: TGTGCCAGCAGTTACTCGTTTTCTACAGATACGCAGTATTTT; CDR3 protein: CASSYSFSTDTQYF
clone size: .; D gene: .; J gene: TRBJ2-3; V gene: TRBV7-2; CDR3 DNA: TGTGCCAGCAGCTTAGAATTAGGGGCGATGCCCACAGATACGCAGTATTTT; CDR3 protein: CASSLELGAMPTDTQYF
clone size: .; D gene: .; J gene: TRBJ1-2; V gene: TRBV18; CDR3 DNA: TGTGCCAGCTCATCTGACGGGAGTAACTATGGCTACACCTTC; CDR3 protein: CASSSDGSNYGYTF
clone size: .; D gene: TRBD2; J gene: TRBJ2-2; V gene: TRBV5-5; CDR3 DNA: TGTGCCAGCAGCTTGGGGCTAGCGGGGGGGAACACCGGGGAGCTGTTTTTT; CDR3 protein: CASSLGLAGGNTGELFF
clone size: .; D gene: TRBD1; J gene: TRBJ2-5; V gene: TRBV4-2; CDR3 DNA: TGTGCCAGCAGCCAAGGAATAAATCCGAGGACAGGCCAAGAGACCCAGTACTTC; CDR3 protein: CASSQGINPRTGQETQYF
clone size: .; D gene: TRBD1; J gene: TRBJ1-2; V gene: TRBV7-8; CDR3 DNA: TGTGCCAGCAGCCTAGCTGACACAGGGGGCAGGGTCTATGGCTACACCTTC; CDR3 protein: CASSLADTGGRVYGYTF
clone size: .; D gene: TRBD2; J gene: TRBJ2-3; V gene: TRBV10-3; CDR3 DNA: TGTGCCATCGAGCCTAGCGGGGGGGCTGTAGATACGCAGTATTTT; CDR3 protein: CAIEPSGGAVDTQYF
clone size: .; D gene: .; J gene: TRBJ2-5; V gene: TRBV2; CDR3 DNA: TGTGCCAGCAGAACAGTGGGAGGGGGGACCCAGTACTTC; CDR3 protein: CASRTVGGGTQYF
clone size: few; D gene: TRBD1; J gene: TRBJ2-7; V gene: TRBV28; CDR3 DNA: TGTGCCATCCAGGGGGTTTTCTACGAGCAGTACTTC; CDR3 protein: CAIQGVFYEQYF
clone size: .; D gene: TRBD1; J gene: TRBJ1-2; V gene: TRBV3-1/TRBV3-2; CDR3 DNA: TGTGCCAGCAGCCAAGGACAGGGGGCATGGTATGGCTACACCTTC; CDR3 protein: CASSQGQGAWYGYTF
clone size: .; D gene: TRBD1; J gene: TRBJ1-1; V gene: TRBV7-2; CDR3 DNA: TGTGCCAGCAGCTTTTCAAACAGGGGTTACACTGAAGCTTTCTTT; CDR3 protein: CASSFSNRGYTEAFF
clone size: .; D gene: .; J gene: TRBJ2-4; V gene: TRBV27; CDR3 DNA: TGTGCCAGCAGTTTCCGCGGGCTTGGTGGGAAAAACATTCAGTACTTC; CDR3 protein: CASSFRGLGGKNIQYF
clone size: .; D gene: .; J gene: TRBJ1-1; V gene: TRBV3-1/TRBV3-2; CDR3 DNA: TGTGCCAGCAGCCAAGGTCCTAGAAACACTGAAGCTTTCTTT; CDR3 protein: CASSQGPRNTEAFF
clone size: .; D gene: .; J gene: TRBJ2-7; V gene: TRBV27; CDR3 DNA: TGTGCCAGCAAGACCTCCGGGTTTGGGTACGAGCAGTACTTC; CDR3 protein: CASKTSGFGYEQYF
clone size: .; D gene: .; J gene: TRBJ2-3; V gene: TRBV5-1; CDR3 DNA: TGCGCCAGCAGCTTGGATGGGGGGGCGGATACGCAGTATTTT; CDR3 protein: CASSLDGGADTQYF
clone size: .; D gene: .; J gene: TRBJ1-2; V gene: TRBV12-3/TRBV12-4; CDR3 DNA: TGTGCCAGCAAAGAGCTCAATGGCTACACCTTC; CDR3 protein: CASKELNGYTF
clone size: once; D gene: TRBD2; J gene: TRBJ2-1; V gene: TRBV2; CDR3 DNA: TGTGCCAGCAGTGAAACCTTGGGGACTAGCGGGGGGGACAGGTTCTTC; CDR3 protein: CASSETLGTSGGDRFF
clone size: once; D gene: TRBD1; J gene: TRBJ1-4; V gene: TRBV24-1; CDR3 DNA: TGTGCCACCAGTGCCACTTCTGGGACAGGCCACGAAAAACTGTTTTTT; CDR3 protein: CATSATSGTGHEKLFF
clone size: few; D gene: .; J gene: TRBJ2-3; V gene: TRBV9; CDR3 DNA: TGTGCCAGCAGCCCCTGGACTAGCACAGATACGCAGTATTTT; CDR3 protein: CASSPWTSTDTQYF
clone size: few; D gene: TRBD1; J gene: TRBJ1-2; V gene: TRBV4-2; CDR3 DNA: TGTGCCAGCAGCCAAGTGATAGGGGGCGGTGGCTACACCTTC; CDR3 protein: CASSQVIGGGGYTF
clone size: .; D gene: .; J gene: TRBJ2-2; V gene: TRBV11-3; CDR3 DNA: TGTGCCAGCAGCTTTCAGGGATACGGCACCGGGGAGCTGTTTTTT; CDR3 protein: CASSFQGYGTGELFF
clone size: few; D gene: TRBD2; J gene: TRBJ2-1; V gene: TRBV5-1; CDR3 DNA: TGCGCCAGCAGTTTGACTAGCGGGTTCTACAATGAGCAGTTCTTC; CDR3 protein: CASSLTSGFYNEQFF
clone size: .; D gene: .; J gene: TRBJ2-1; V gene: TRBV18; CDR3 DNA: TGTGCCAGCTCACCACCCCTGAATGAGCAGTTCTTC; CDR3 protein: CASSPPLNEQFF
clone size: .; D gene: .; J gene: TRBJ1-1; V gene: TRBV5-4; CDR3 DNA: TGTGCCAGCAGCAAGGACCCGGGGGCTGAAGCTTTCTTT; CDR3 protein: CASSKDPGAEAFF
clone size: .; D gene: TRBD2; J gene: TRBJ2-2; V gene: TRBV7-7; CDR3 DNA: TGTGCTAGCAGCCGCGACCTAGCGGGCGCAGCCGGGGAGCTGTTTTTT; CDR3 protein: CASSRDLAGAAGELFF
clone size: .; D gene: .; J gene: TRBJ2-7; V gene: TRBV10-3; CDR3 DNA: TGTGCCATCAAATACTCCTACGAGCAGTACTTC; CDR3 protein: CAIKYSYEQYF
clone size: once; D gene: .; J gene: TRBJ2-3; V gene: TRBV9; CDR3 DNA: TGTGCCAGCAGCGTACGGGGGGCCCTCACAACAGATACGCAGTATTTT; CDR3 protein: CASSVRGALTTDTQYF
clone size: .; D gene: TRBD2; J gene: TRBJ2-7; V gene: TRBV14; CDR3 DNA: TGTGCCAGCAGCCCCCCGGGAGGCGGGAACGAGCAGTACTTC; CDR3 protein: CASSPPGGGNEQYF
clone size: .; D gene: .; J gene: TRBJ2-1; V gene: TRBV5-8; CDR3 DNA: TGTGCCAGCAGCTTGGAAGTCGGGGGAGGATACAATGAGCAGTTCTTC; CDR3 protein: CASSLEVGGGYNEQFF
clone size: .; D gene: .; J gene: TRBJ2-1; V gene: TRBV28; CDR3 DNA: TGTGCCACCACCTCAAGGAGCGATGAGCAGTTCTTC; CDR3 protein: CATTSRSDEQFF
clone size: .; D gene: TRBD2; J gene: TRBJ2-1; V gene: TRBV19; CDR3 DNA: TGTGCCAGTAGTATAGCGTCTAGCGGATCCTACAATGAGCAGTTCTTC; CDR3 protein: CASSIASSGSYNEQFF
clone size: .; D gene: TRBD1; J gene: TRBJ2-3; V gene: TRBV5-4; CDR3 DNA: TGTGCCAGCAGCTACGGACAGGGGAGGACAGATACGCAGTATTTT; CDR3 protein: CASSYGQGRTDTQYF
clone size: .; D gene: TRBD1; J gene: TRBJ1-2; V gene: TRBV10-1; CDR3 DNA: TGCGCCAGCACCTCTGGGACAGGAAGGTCTCGAGCTAACTATGGCTACACCTTC; CDR3 protein: CASTSGTGRSRANYGYTF
clone size: .; D gene: TRBD2; J gene: TRBJ2-5; V gene: TRBV9; CDR3 DNA: TGTGCCAGCAGCGTGTGGGGGTCGGGAGGGGAGACCCAGTACTTC; CDR3 protein: CASSVWGSGGETQYF
clone size: .; D gene: TRBD2; J gene: TRBJ2-3; V gene: TRBV4-2; CDR3 DNA: TGTGCCAGCAGCCCTGGGACTAGCGGAGATACGCAGTATTTT; CDR3 protein: CASSPGTSGDTQYF
clone size: once; D gene: .; J gene: TRBJ2-7; V gene: TRBV27; CDR3 DNA: TGTGCCAGCAGCCCCAACACGTACGAGCAGTACTTC; CDR3 protein: CASSPNTYEQYF
clone size: .; D gene: .; J gene: TRBJ1-2; V gene: TRBV5-6; CDR3 DNA: TGTGCCAGCAGCTTCGGTCAGACCACGCGGGGCTACACCTTC; CDR3 protein: CASSFGQTTRGYTF
clone size: .; D gene: TRBD1; J gene: TRBJ1-2; V gene: TRBV6-5; CDR3 DNA: TGTGCCAGCAGGGGGGACAGGGGGTCCTTATATGGCTACACCTTC; CDR3 protein: CASRGDRGSLYGYTF
clone size: once; D gene: TRBD2; J gene: TRBJ2-2; V gene: TRBV5-1; CDR3 DNA: TGCGCCAGCAGACAACTAGCGGGAGGGCCAAACACCGGGGAGCTGTTTTTT; CDR3 protein: CASRQLAGGPNTGELFF
clone size: once; D gene: .; J gene: TRBJ1-1; V gene: TRBV7-9; CDR3 DNA: TGTGCCAGCAGCTGGATTCGGGGGGAAGCTTTCTTT; CDR3 protein: CASSWIRGEAFF
clone size: .; D gene: TRBD1; J gene: TRBJ1-1; V gene: TRBV5-1; CDR3 DNA: TGCGCCAGCAGCTTAAGGACAGGGAACACTGAAGCTTTCTTT; CDR3 protein: CASSLRTGNTEAFF
clone size: .; D gene: .; J gene: TRBJ2-7; V gene: TRBV28; CDR3 DNA: TGTGCCAGCAGTTTCTCCGTCTCCTACGAGCAGTACTTC; CDR3 protein: CASSFSVSYEQYF
clone size: .; D gene: .; J gene: TRBJ2-1; V gene: TRBV19; CDR3 DNA: TGTGCCACTACGGGGTCTCTTTTTGTCGATGAGCAGTTCTTC; CDR3 protein: CATTGSLFVDEQFF
clone size: .; D gene: TRBD1; J gene: TRBJ2-5; V gene: TRBV2; CDR3 DNA: TGTGCCAGCAGACAGACAGGGGGCTTTGAGACCCAGTACTTC; CDR3 protein: CASRQTGGFETQYF
clone size: .; D gene: .; J gene: TRBJ1-2; V gene: TRBV6-5; CDR3 DNA: TGTGCCAGCAGCCGCTCCGGGGAGGTCTATGGCTACACCTTC; CDR3 protein: CASSRSGEVYGYTF
clone size: .; D gene: .; J gene: TRBJ1-1; V gene: TRBV5-1; CDR3 DNA: TGCGCCAGCAGTTGGCGGGGGATAATGAACACTGAAGCTTTCTTT; CDR3 protein: CASSWRGIMNTEAFF
clone size: .; D gene: TRBD1; J gene: TRBJ2-7; V gene: TRBV28; CDR3 DNA: TGTGCCAGCAGTTCCAACTTAGACAGGGGAAGGAACTACGAGCAGTACTTC; CDR3 protein: CASSSNLDRGRNYEQYF
clone size: .; D gene: TRBD2; J gene: TRBJ2-1; V gene: TRBV11-3; CDR3 DNA: TGTGCCAGCAGCCCGGAGCGGGAGGGACTGGATGAGCAGTTCTTC; CDR3 protein: CASSPEREGLDEQFF
clone size: once; D gene: TRBD2; J gene: TRBJ2-5; V gene: TRBV4-2; CDR3 DNA: TGTGCCAGCAGCCAAGGACTAGCGGCCACACAAGAGACCCAGTACTTC; CDR3 protein: CASSQGLAATQETQYF
clone size: .; D gene: .; J gene: TRBJ1-1; V gene: TRBV19; CDR3 DNA: TGTGCCAGTAGTAGGGACCGACTAGCCACAATGAACACTGAAGCTTTCTTT; CDR3 protein: CASSRDRLATMNTEAFF
clone size: .; D gene: .; J gene: TRBJ2-1; V gene: TRBV27; CDR3 DNA: TGTGCCAGCGGGGGGGCGGGCTACAATGAGCAGTTCTTC; CDR3 protein: CASGGAGYNEQFF
clone size: .; D gene: TRBD1; J gene: TRBJ1-2; V gene: TRBV19; CDR3 DNA: TGTGCCAGTAGTCTCACCCCGGGACAGGGACTCGTCTGGGGCTACACCTTC; CDR3 protein: CASSLTPGQGLVWGYTF
clone size: .; D gene: .; J gene: TRBJ1-1; V gene: TRBV14; CDR3 DNA: TGTGCCAGCAGCCATGATGCAGGTGAAGCTTTCTTT; CDR3 protein: CASSHDAGEAFF